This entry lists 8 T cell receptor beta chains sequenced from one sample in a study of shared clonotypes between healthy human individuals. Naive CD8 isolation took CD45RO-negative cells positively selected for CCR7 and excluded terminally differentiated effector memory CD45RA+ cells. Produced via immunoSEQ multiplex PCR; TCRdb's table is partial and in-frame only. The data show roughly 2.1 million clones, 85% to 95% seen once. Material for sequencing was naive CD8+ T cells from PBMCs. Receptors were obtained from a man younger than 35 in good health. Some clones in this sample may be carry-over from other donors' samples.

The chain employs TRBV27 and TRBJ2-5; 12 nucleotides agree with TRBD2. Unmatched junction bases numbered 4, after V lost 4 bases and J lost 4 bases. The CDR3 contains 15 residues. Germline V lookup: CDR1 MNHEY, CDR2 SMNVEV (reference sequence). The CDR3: CASSSQTSGRETQYF. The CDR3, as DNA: TGTGCCAGCAGTTCCCAGACTAGCGGGAGAGAGACCCAGTACTTC.

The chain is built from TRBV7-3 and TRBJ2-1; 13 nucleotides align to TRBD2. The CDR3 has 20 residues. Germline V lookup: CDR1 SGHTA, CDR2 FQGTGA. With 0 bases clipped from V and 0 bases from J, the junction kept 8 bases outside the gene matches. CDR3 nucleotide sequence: TGTGCCAGCAGCTTAACGTGGAGACTAGCGGGGGGCAGCTCCTACAATGAGCAGTTCTTC. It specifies CASSLTWRLAGGSSYNEQFF.

CDR3 in DNA: TGCAGCGTTGGTTCGGGGGGGTTCAACACTGAAGCTTTCTTT. Protein sequence: CSVGSGGFNTEAFF. The chain joins TRBV29-1 to TRBJ1-1, with D possibly matching TRBD1 (5 bases). V lost 4 bases and J lost 2, with 14 bases in between. This CDR3 comprises 14 residues. CDR1 is SQVTM, CDR2 ANQGSEA, per germline.

This CDR3 is CASSFGTGGDEQFF. DNA for the CDR3: TGTGCCAGCAGCTTCGGGACAGGGGGCGATGAGCAGTTCTTC. J is TRBJ2-1 and V is TRBV5-6; 12 nucleotides align to TRBD1. The trim removed 2 bases at V and 8 bases at J, leaving 2 bases unmatched. CDR1 is SGHDT, CDR2 YYEEEE, per germline. This CDR3 has 14 residues. Variable domain in full (rest from reference TRBV5-6 and TRBJ2-1): DAGVTQSPTHLIKTRGQQVTLRCSPKSGHDTVSWYQQALGQGPQFIFQYYEEEERQRGNFPDRFSGHQFPNYSSELNVNALLLGDSALYLCASSFGTGGDEQFFGPGTRLTVL.

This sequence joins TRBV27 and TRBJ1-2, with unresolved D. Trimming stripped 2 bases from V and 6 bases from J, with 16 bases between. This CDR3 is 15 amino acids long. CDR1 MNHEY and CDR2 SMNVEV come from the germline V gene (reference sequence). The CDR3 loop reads CASSLGSPSSHGYTF. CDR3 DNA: TGTGCCAGCAGTTTAGGCAGCCCTTCATCTCATGGCTACACCTTC.

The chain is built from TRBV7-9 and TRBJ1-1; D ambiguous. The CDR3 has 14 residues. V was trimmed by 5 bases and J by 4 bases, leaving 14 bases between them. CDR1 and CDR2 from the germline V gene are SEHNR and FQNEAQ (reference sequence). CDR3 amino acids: CASSPPPVGTEAFF. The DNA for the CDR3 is TGTGCCAGCAGCCCACCCCCGGTCGGCACTGAAGCTTTCTTT.

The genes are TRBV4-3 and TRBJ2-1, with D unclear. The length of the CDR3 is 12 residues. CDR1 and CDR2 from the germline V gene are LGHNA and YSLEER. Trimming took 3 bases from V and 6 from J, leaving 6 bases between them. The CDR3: CASSHSVNEQFF. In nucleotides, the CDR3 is TGCGCCAGCAGCCACAGCGTCAATGAGCAGTTCTTC.

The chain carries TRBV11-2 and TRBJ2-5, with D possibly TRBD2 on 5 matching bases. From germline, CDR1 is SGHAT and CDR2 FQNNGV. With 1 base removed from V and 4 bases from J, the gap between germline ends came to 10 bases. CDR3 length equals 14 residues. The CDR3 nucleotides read TGTGCCAGCAGCTTAGTTTTAGGGAGAGAGACCCAGTACTTC. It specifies CASSLVLGRETQYF.